The rows below give T cell receptor beta chains drawn from one sample of a study of response to subunit inactivated influenza vaccine. TCRdb re-derived calls from the RT-PCR reads in MiXCR, one entry per CDR3 protein. The table records more than 450,000 distinct CDR3 sequences, approximately 10% of them present only once. This material consisted of PBMCs from blood, taken on the day of vaccination. The source is a man in his forties or fifties who received an inactivated influenza vaccine. CDR3s include the opening cysteine and the closing phenylalanine or tryptophan. D genes are given only for firm matches.

j_call,d_call,v_call,cdr3_aa
TRBJ2-5,-,TRBV20-1,CSARRSRTQYF
TRBJ2-7,TRBD2,TRBV27,CASSFVSGASGSYEQYF
TRBJ1-2,-,TRBV10-3,CAISEIEDYGYTF
TRBJ2-1,-,TRBV15,CATSSRGRDNEQFF
TRBJ2-3,TRBD2,TRBV20-1,CSARWTSGHTDTQYF
TRBJ1-1,-,TRBV12-3/TRBV12-4,CASSAENTEAFF
TRBJ2-7,TRBD1,TRBV6-5,CASSYGTGGYEQYF
TRBJ2-7,TRBD1,TRBV18,CASSPRTGASPYEQYF
TRBJ2-7,-,TRBV12-3/TRBV12-4,CASSRFLDYEQYF
TRBJ2-7,-,TRBV20-1,CSARDRPGSYYEQYF
TRBJ2-5,TRBD1,TRBV2,CASSDPTGGVFEETQYF
TRBJ2-7,-,TRBV7-6,CASSLGPGGGEQYF
TRBJ2-2,-,TRBV12-3/TRBV12-4,CASSLRQTNTGELFF
TRBJ2-3,TRBD2,TRBV7-8,CASSRLGTSGNTDTQYF
TRBJ2-5,-,TRBV7-2,CASSSRNQETQYF
TRBJ2-1,TRBD2,TRBV20-1,CCASGLAGGLAYNEQFF
TRBJ2-5,-,TRBV10-2,CASSPGLLPGETQYF
TRBJ2-7,TRBD2,TRBV6-2/TRBV6-3,CASSYSQAGGPLDGRYF
TRBJ2-1,-,TRBV9,CASSSFLEDNEQFF
TRBJ1-1,-,TRBV7-8,CASSLWETEAFF
TRBJ2-2,-,TRBV7-7,CASSLGVGGELFF
TRBJ2-7,-,TRBV10-3,CAISDLDWGAGYEQYF
TRBJ2-7,-,TRBV12-3/TRBV12-4,CASSLLGVGYEQYF
TRBJ2-7,TRBD1,TRBV5-1,CASSLAAGTGDYEQYF
TRBJ1-2,TRBD1,TRBV5-6,CASSLGPGQGGGYTF
TRBJ2-7,-,TRBV10-3,CAISVPGRAEQYF
TRBJ2-7,-,TRBV5-1,CASSSGPGPQAHEQYF
TRBJ1-2,-,TRBV7-8,CASSLRRIQKNYGYTF
TRBJ2-7,TRBD1,TRBV7-2,CASSFRPTGPSYEQYF
TRBJ2-1,-,TRBV20-1,CSAIRADGNEQFF
TRBJ2-6,-,TRBV4-1,CASSQDARNSGANVLTF
TRBJ1-5,-,TRBV29-1,CSVGPPQHF
TRBJ2-3,TRBD2,TRBV5-1,CASSQAGEGTDTQYF
TRBJ2-7,TRBD2,TRBV20-1,CSARGGTSDEQYF
TRBJ2-1,TRBD2,TRBV28,CASSPSGEQFF
TRBJ2-2,TRBD2,TRBV7-3,CASSYSGMGTGELFF
TRBJ2-7,-,TRBV20-1,CSAREGSYEQYF
TRBJ2-7,-,TRBV19,CASTPTWGGTYEQYF
TRBJ2-7,-,TRBV20-1,CSARDRPSSDEQYF
TRBJ1-5,-,TRBV6-1,CASSEGQAAGPQHF
TRBJ1-2,-,TRBV9,CASSVDSRGYTF
TRBJ1-1,-,TRBV7-2,CASSLSTGMNTEAFF
TRBJ2-5,-,TRBV5-4,CASSSVGPLQETQYF
TRBJ1-2,-,TRBV12-3/TRBV12-4,CASSSDRYYGYTF
TRBJ2-7,TRBD1,TRBV28,CASSPFDRDTYEQYF
TRBJ1-4,-,TRBV28,CASSLWAANEKLFF